The entry below describes one T cell receptor (beta chain). Its specific antigen is unknown. No qualities accompany the bases; no much larger clone lies one base away. The CDR3 contains 14 residues, cysteine and phenylalanine counted. Just the 42-base CDR3 DNA is kept, in frame starting at base 1. V is shortened by 0 bases, J by 1 base, and the region joining them spans 6 bases. CDR1 and CDR2 are drawn from the germline V gene (reference sequence): LNHNV, YYDKDF. These reads were obtained on an Illumina HiSeq 1500. TCRdb cleaned the public reads at Q25 with fastp, built clones with MiXCR and kept in-frame beta chains. Each entry merges the rows of one CDR3 protein and shows their most common DNA and genes. The sample has over 150,000 distinct CDR3 sequences on record, approximately 14% of them singletons. The ten largest clones capture about a quarter of the sample. The data were obtained in a study of T cell repertoires in cytomegalovirus infection (dated by TCRdb to between 2018 and 2020). About the full investigation: Because public TCR beta signatures pointed to carriage of CMV infection together with the matching HLA type, the HLA type of each donor mattered for the analysis.

Here is what the overall study found, with its caveats: The ex vivo response was dominated by HLA-C-restricted CMV-specific TCR beta clonotypes, which also provided the single most frequent clonotype in two of eight donors. In both this cohort and an independent cohort of 350 to 400 donors, the cumulative frequency of public TCR beta family members distinguished carriers of CMV infection plus the relevant HLA type.

The TCR comes from a human donor in good health (CMV status not recorded). Some clones in this sample may be carry-over from other donors' samples. The sequence is built from TRBV15 and TRBJ1-1; TRBD1 is perhaps the D gene, given 5 matching bases. Sequencing was carried out using PBMCs. Here is the DNA: TGTGCCACCAGCAGAGACAGGGAGAACACTGAAGCTTTCTTT. Its protein reads: CATSRDRENTEAFF.